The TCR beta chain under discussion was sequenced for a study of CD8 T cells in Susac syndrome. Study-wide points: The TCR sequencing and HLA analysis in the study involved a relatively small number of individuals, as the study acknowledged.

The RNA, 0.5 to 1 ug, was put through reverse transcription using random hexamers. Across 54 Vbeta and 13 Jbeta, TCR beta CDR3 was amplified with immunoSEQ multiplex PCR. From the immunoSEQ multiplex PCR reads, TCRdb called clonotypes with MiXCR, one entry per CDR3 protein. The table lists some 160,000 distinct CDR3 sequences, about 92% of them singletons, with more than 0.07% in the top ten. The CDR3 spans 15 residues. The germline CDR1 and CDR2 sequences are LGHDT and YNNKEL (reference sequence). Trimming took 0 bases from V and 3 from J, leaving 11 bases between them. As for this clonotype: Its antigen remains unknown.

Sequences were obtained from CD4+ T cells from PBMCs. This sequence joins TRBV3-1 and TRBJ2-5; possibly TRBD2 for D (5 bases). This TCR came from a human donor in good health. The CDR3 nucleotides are TGTGCCAGCAGCCAAGAGAGGGCCAGCAAAGAGACCCAGTACTTC. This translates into CASSQERASKETQYF.